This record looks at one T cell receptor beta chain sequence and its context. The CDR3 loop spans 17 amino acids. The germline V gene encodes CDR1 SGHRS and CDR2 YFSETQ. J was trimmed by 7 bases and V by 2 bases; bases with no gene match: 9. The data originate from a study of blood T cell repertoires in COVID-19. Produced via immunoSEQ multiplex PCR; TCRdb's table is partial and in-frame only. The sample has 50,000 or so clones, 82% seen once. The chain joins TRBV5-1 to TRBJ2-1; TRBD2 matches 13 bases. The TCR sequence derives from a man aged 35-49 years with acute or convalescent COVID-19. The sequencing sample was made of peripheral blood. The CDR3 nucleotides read TGCGCCAGCAGCTTCACCTATACTAGCGGGGGGGCTAATGAGCAGTTCTTC. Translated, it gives CASSFTYTSGGANEQFF. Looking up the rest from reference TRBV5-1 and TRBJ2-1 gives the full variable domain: KAGVTQTPRYLIKTRGQQVTLSCSPISGHRSVSWYQQTPGQGLQFLFEYFSETQRNKGNFPGRFSGRQFSNSRSEMNVSTLELGDSALYLCASSFTYTSGGANEQFFGPGTRLTVL.